Listed below are T cell receptor beta chains from one sample, sequenced in a study of CD8 T cells in Susac syndrome. TCRdb passed the immunoSEQ multiplex PCR reads through MiXCR, listing each CDR3 protein once. The sample comprises 250,000 or so distinct CDR3 sequences, 85% to 95% of which are singletons, and around 0.072% rests with the top ten. Sample: CD4+ T cells from PBMCs. These receptors were taken from a human donor with multiple sclerosis. CDR3s include the opening cysteine and the closing phenylalanine or tryptophan. The order of the fields is J gene, V gene, D gene, clone size, CDR3 protein, CDR3 DNA. A D gene is named only where the DNA matches it firmly. Clone size is not always given. Where it is, it says once, few, many or a class for expanded clones.

>TRBJ2-3|TRBV20-1|NA|NA
CSAAQGNLDTQYF
TGCAGTGCCGCTCAGGGAAACCTAGATACGCAGTATTTT
>TRBJ2-2|TRBV19|NA|NA
CASRDSANTGELFF
TGTGCCAGTCGGGACTCAGCGAACACCGGGGAGCTGTTTTTT
>TRBJ1-1|TRBV7-9|NA|NA
CASSLYNREAFF
TGTGCCAGCAGCTTATATAACAGGGAGGCTTTCTTT
>TRBJ1-2|TRBV15|NA|NA
CATSRDGGERYTF
TGTGCCACCAGCAGAGATGGCGGGGAGCGCTACACCTTC
>TRBJ2-5|TRBV6-2/TRBV6-3|NA|NA
CASSYGKQETQYF
TGTGCCAGCAGTTACGGGAAACAAGAGACCCAGTACTTC
>TRBJ2-3|TRBV5-1|NA|NA
CASATEDSTDTQYF
TGCGCCAGCGCCACAGAGGACAGCACAGATACGCAGTATTTT
>TRBJ2-4|TRBV6-5|NA|once
CASRPRLPGNIQYF
TGTGCCAGCAGACCTCGACTGCCGGGGAACATTCAGTACTTC
>TRBJ2-3|TRBV29-1|TRBD2|few
CSVSRGGTSTDTQYF
TGCAGCGTTTCTCGGGGGGGGACTAGCACAGATACGCAGTATTTT
>TRBJ2-7|TRBV23-1|TRBD1|NA
CASGPGQGAYEQYF
TGCGCCAGCGGCCCGGGACAGGGGGCCTACGAGCAGTACTTC
>TRBJ2-1|TRBV5-8|NA|NA
CASSRRRSSYNEQFF
TGTGCCAGCAGTCGTAGACGTAGCTCCTACAATGAGCAGTTCTTC
>TRBJ1-6|TRBV4-1|TRBD1|NA
CASSPPDRPGQVGSPLHF
TGCGCCAGCAGCCCACCCGATCGCCCAGGACAGGTTGGATCACCCCTCCACTTT
>TRBJ1-5|TRBV19|NA|NA
CASSLSRDQPQHF
TGTGCCAGTAGTCTGAGTAGGGATCAGCCCCAGCATTTT
>TRBJ2-2|TRBV7-9|NA|NA
CASSFSRGDFPGELFF
TGTGCCAGCAGCTTTTCCAGGGGGGATTTCCCCGGGGAGCTGTTTTTT
>TRBJ2-7|TRBV10-3|NA|NA
CAIRPGGPSSYEQYF
TGTGCCATCAGACCCGGGGGCCCAAGCTCCTACGAGCAGTACTTC
>TRBJ2-1|TRBV9|NA|NA
CASSGGPYNEQFF
TGTGCCAGCAGCGGGGGACCGTACAATGAGCAGTTCTTC
>TRBJ1-1|TRBV2|TRBD1|NA
CARVTGSRTEAFF
TGTGCCAGGGTGACAGGGTCGAGGACTGAAGCTTTCTTT
>TRBJ1-5|TRBV7-8|NA|NA
CASSLWSGSSNQPQHF
TGTGCCAGCAGCTTGTGGTCGGGCAGCAGCAATCAGCCCCAGCATTTT
>TRBJ1-1|TRBV30|TRBD1|once
CAWSVDRESTEAFF
TGTGCCTGGAGTGTTGACAGGGAGAGCACTGAAGCTTTCTTT
>TRBJ2-3|TRBV6-5|TRBD2|NA
CASSPGTSGRAAQYF
TGTGCCAGCAGCCCCGGGACTAGCGGGAGAGCAGCGCAGTATTTT
>TRBJ1-1|TRBV24-1|TRBD1|NA
CATSDPTGVEAFF
TGTGCCACCAGTGATCCGACAGGGGTTGAAGCTTTCTTT
>TRBJ2-5|TRBV11-3|TRBD1|NA
CASSSRTGERETQYF
TGTGCCAGCAGCTCCCGGACAGGGGAGAGAGAGACCCAGTACTTC
>TRBJ1-4|TRBV20-1|TRBD1|NA
CSAHSRGPGEKLFF
TGCAGTGCGCACAGCAGGGGGCCTGGGGAAAAACTGTTTTTT
>TRBJ2-1|TRBV7-9|TRBD2|once
CASTSGSSYNEQFF
TGTGCCAGCACGAGCGGGAGCTCCTACAATGAGCAGTTCTTC
>TRBJ1-1|TRBV11-3|NA|NA
CASSLDPISEAFF
TGTGCCAGCAGCTTAGATCCGATCTCTGAAGCTTTCTTT
>TRBJ2-1|TRBV3-1|NA|NA
CASSQSRKGNEQFF
TGTGCCAGCAGCCAATCTAGGAAAGGGAATGAGCAGTTCTTC
>TRBJ2-4|TRBV9|TRBD1|NA
CASSLRDREQNIQYF
TGTGCCAGCAGCCTCCGGGACAGGGAGCAAAACATTCAGTACTTC
>TRBJ2-1|TRBV14|NA|NA
CASSQRSGGRVQFF
TGTGCCAGCAGCCAAAGGTCTGGCGGTCGGGTGCAGTTCTTC
>TRBJ2-1|TRBV9|TRBD2|NA
CASSVSSGGSNEQFF
TGTGCCAGCAGCGTCTCTAGCGGGGGATCCAATGAGCAGTTCTTC
>TRBJ2-3|TRBV27|NA|NA
CASSFQVPSTDTQYF
TGTGCCAGCAGTTTTCAAGTTCCTTCCACAGATACGCAGTATTTT
>TRBJ1-3|TRBV6-6|NA|NA
CASSYGVGSGNTIYF
TGTGCCAGCAGTTACGGGGTAGGGTCTGGAAACACCATATATTTT
>TRBJ2-5|TRBV20-1|NA|NA
CSASWQEETQYF
TGCAGTGCTAGTTGGCAGGAAGAGACCCAGTACTTC
>TRBJ2-7|TRBV5-1|NA|NA
CASSLSASSYEQYF
TGCGCCAGCAGCTTGAGCGCCAGCTCCTACGAGCAGTACTTC
>TRBJ2-5|TRBV4-1|TRBD1|NA
CASSPLFGRDSQETQYF
TGCGCCAGCAGCCCCCTCTTTGGCCGGGACAGCCAAGAGACCCAGTACTTC
>TRBJ2-5|TRBV29-1|NA|NA
CSIIWGRETQYF
TGCAGCATCATTTGGGGGCGAGAGACCCAGTACTTC
>TRBJ2-1|TRBV24-1|NA|NA
CATSDPAVRGDWSYNEQFF
TGTGCCACCAGTGACCCCGCGGTGCGTGGGGACTGGTCCTACAATGAGCAGTTCTTC
>TRBJ1-2|TRBV14|TRBD1|NA
CASSQNQTPPGQGGLGNGYTF
TGTGCCAGCAGCCAAAATCAAACGCCCCCGGGACAGGGTGGTTTAGGGAATGGCTACACCTTC